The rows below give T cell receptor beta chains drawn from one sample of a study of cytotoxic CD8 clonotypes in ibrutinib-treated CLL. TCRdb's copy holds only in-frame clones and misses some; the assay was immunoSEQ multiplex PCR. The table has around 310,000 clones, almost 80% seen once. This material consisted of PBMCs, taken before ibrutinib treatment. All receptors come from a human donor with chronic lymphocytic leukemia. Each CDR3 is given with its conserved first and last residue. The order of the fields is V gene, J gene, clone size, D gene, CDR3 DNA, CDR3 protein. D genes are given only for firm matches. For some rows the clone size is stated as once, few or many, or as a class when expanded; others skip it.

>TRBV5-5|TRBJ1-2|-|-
TGTGCCAGCAGCTTGGATCCCCGGGACACTTATAACTATGGCTACACCTTC
CASSLDPRDTYNYGYTF
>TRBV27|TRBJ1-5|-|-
TGTGCCAGCAGTTTAAGGGGGGGACAATCCTTTAATCAGCCCCAGCATTTT
CASSLRGGQSFNQPQHF
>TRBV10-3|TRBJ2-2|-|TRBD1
TGTGCCATCAGGGGGATCCGACAGGGGGCGCAGACCGGGGAGCTGTTTTTT
CAIRGIRQGAQTGELFF
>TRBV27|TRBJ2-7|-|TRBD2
TGTGCCAGCAGTTTGGAGGCTAGCGGAGCCTACGAGCAGTACTTC
CASSLEASGAYEQYF
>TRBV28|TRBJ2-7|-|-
TGTGCCAGCAGTCCACAGGCGTCCTTCAGTTTCGAGCAGTACTTC
CASSPQASFSFEQYF
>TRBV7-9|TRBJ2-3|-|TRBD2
TGTGCCAGCAGCTCGACTAGCAGAGAGACAGATACGCAGTATTTT
CASSSTSRETDTQYF
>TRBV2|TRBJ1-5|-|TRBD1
TGTGCCAGCAGCCGGACAGGGGGCGACAATCAGCCCCAGCATTTT
CASSRTGGDNQPQHF
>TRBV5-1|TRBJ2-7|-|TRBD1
TGCGCCAGCAGCCCAAGGACAGGGTGGTACGAGCAGTACTTC
CASSPRTGWYEQYF
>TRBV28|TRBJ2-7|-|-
TGTGCCAGCAGTCCAACAGGGACCTCTACCTACGAGCAGTACTTC
CASSPTGTSTYEQYF
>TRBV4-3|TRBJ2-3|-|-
TGCGCCAGCAGCCAAGAACTAGTGGCAGATACGCAGTATTTT
CASSQELVADTQYF
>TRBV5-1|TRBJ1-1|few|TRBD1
TGCGCCAGCAGCAGGGACAGCCCGAACACTGAAGCTTTCTTT
CASSRDSPNTEAFF
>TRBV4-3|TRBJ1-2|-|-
TGCGCCAGCAGCCAAGGGGCGGGTTTTGGGGATGGCTACACCTTC
CASSQGAGFGDGYTF
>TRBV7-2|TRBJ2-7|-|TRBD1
TGTGCCAGCAGCTTAGTTACAGGGGTGTTCTCCGAGCAGTACTTC
CASSLVTGVFSEQYF
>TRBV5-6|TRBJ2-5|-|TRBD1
TGTGCCAGCAGCCACCGACAGGGGGCAATAGAGACCCAGTACTTC
CASSHRQGAIETQYF
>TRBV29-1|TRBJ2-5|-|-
TGCAGCGTTGAACTCAGGGGGACCCAGTACTTC
CSVELRGTQYF
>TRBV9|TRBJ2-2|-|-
TGTGCCAGCAGCGGAACTAGCTTCACCGGGGAGCTGTTTTTT
CASSGTSFTGELFF
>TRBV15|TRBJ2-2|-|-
TGTGCCACCAGCAGAGTATTGGGGACCGGGGAGCTGTTTTTT
CATSRVLGTGELFF
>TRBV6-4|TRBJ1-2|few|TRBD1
TGTGCCAGCAGTGACTCTGGGGGGGACAGGGCCCTCTATGGCTACACCTTC
CASSDSGGDRALYGYTF
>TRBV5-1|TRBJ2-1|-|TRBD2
TGCGCCAGCAGCTTCGGGACTAGCAGCTACAATGAGCAGTTCTTC
CASSFGTSSYNEQFF
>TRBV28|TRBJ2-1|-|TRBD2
TGTGCCAGCAGTTCCATGGGACTAGCGGGCTACAATGAGCAGTTCTTC
CASSSMGLAGYNEQFF
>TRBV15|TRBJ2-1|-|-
TGTGCCACCAGCAGAGATCTGATCGACAATGAGCAGTTCTTC
CATSRDLIDNEQFF
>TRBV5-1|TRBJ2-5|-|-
TGCGCCAGCAGCCGATTTTCCAATTGGGAGACCCAGTACTTC
CASSRFSNWETQYF
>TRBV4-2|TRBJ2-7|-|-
TGTGCCAGCAGCCAACCTGGGGCAGTCTACGAGCAGTACTTC
CASSQPGAVYEQYF
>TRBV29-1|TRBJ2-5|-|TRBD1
TGCAGTATTGAACAGGGGTTGGGTGAGACCCAGTACTTC
CSIEQGLGETQYF
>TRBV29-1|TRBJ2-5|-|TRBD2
TGCAGCGTTGAAGGGCTAGCGGGAGATTTTTTGGAGACCCAGTACTTC
CSVEGLAGDFLETQYF
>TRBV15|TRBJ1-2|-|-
TGTGCCACCAGCAGAAAGGACGTATATAACTATGGCTACACCTTC
CATSRKDVYNYGYTF
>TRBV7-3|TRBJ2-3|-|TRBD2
TGTGCCAGCAGCTTAGTTGGTACGGCGGGAGCCACAGATACGCAGTATTTT
CASSLVGTAGATDTQYF
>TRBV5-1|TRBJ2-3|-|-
TGCGCCAGCAGCCCGACCAAAGATACGCAGTATTTT
CASSPTKDTQYF
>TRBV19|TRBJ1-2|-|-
TGTGCCAGTAGTTCAGGGACTCTAATCAAGGGCTACACCTTC
CASSSGTLIKGYTF
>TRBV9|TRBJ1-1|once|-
TGTGCCAGCAGCGTAGAGGCAGGGGAGAACACTGAAGCTTTCTTT
CASSVEAGENTEAFF
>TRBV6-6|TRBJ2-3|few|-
TGTGCCAGCAGCAGGACAGTTAGCACAGATACGCAGTATTTT
CASSRTVSTDTQYF
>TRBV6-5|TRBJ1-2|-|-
TGTGCCAGCAGTGTTGACAGTAGGTTTAACTATGGCTACACCTTC
CASSVDSRFNYGYTF
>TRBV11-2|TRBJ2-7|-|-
TGTGCCAGCAGCTTAGTGGGCGGAAGCTCCTACGAGCAGTACTTC
CASSLVGGSSYEQYF
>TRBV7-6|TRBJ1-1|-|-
TGTGCCAGCAGCTTAGGGGGGTTGGGGATGAACACTGAAGCTTTCTTT
CASSLGGLGMNTEAFF
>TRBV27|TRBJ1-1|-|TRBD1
TGTGCCAGCAGCCTGGGACAGAATACTGAAGCTTTCTTT
CASSLGQNTEAFF
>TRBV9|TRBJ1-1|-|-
TGTGCCAGCAGCGTAGCTGGACAACTTGAAGCTTTCTTT
CASSVAGQLEAFF
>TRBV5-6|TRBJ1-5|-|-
TGTGCCAGCAGCTTGGAGTATCCGGGGCAGGGAAAGGAACAGCCCCAGCATTTT
CASSLEYPGQGKEQPQHF
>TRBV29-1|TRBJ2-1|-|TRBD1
TGCAGCGTTGAATTTACAGGGGGCCCGAGTAGCTACAATGAGCAGTTCTTC
CSVEFTGGPSSYNEQFF
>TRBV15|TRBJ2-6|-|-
TGTGCCACCAGCAGCCGTAATGCGGCTGGGGCCAACGTCCTGACTTTC
CATSSRNAAGANVLTF
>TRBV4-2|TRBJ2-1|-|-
TGTGCCAGCAGCCAAGACGGCGGTCCCTACAATGAGCAGTTCTTC
CASSQDGGPYNEQFF
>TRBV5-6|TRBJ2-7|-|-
TGTGCCAGCAGCTTGGCCTTTAGGGGCGAGCAGTACTTC
CASSLAFRGEQYF
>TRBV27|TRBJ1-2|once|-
TGTGCCAGCAGTTCCCAGCCCAAATACTATGGCTACACCTTC
CASSSQPKYYGYTF
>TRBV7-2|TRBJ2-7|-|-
TGTGCCAGCAGCACCCTCCCCGCCTACGAGCAGTACTTC
CASSTLPAYEQYF
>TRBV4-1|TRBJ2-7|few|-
TGCGCCAGCAGCCGGGACGGGAGATACGAGCAGTACTTC
CASSRDGRYEQYF
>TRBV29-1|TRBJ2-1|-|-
TGCAGCGTTTCTAGGGGGAGTAGCAATGAGCAGTTCTTC
CSVSRGSSNEQFF
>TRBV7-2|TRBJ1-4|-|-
TGTGCCAGCAACGAGGGGTTGAGTGTTGAAAAACTGTTTTTT
CASNEGLSVEKLFF
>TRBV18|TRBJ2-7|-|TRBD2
TGTGCCAGCTCATTTTCCCTAGCGGGAGGGACCTACGAGCAGTACTTC
CASSFSLAGGTYEQYF
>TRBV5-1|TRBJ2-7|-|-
TGCGCCAGCAGCTTGGGCGCGCCGGTGGACGAGCAGTACTTC
CASSLGAPVDEQYF
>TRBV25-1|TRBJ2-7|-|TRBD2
TGTGCCAGCTCCCTCAGCGGGAGTTTATCCTACGAGCAGTACTTC
CASSLSGSLSYEQYF
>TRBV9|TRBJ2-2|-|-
TGTGCCAGCAGCACCCTACAGGGCTGGGGCACCGGGGAGCTGTTTTTT
CASSTLQGWGTGELFF
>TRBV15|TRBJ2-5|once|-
TGTGCCACCAGCAGCCCCGATCAGTGGGCACAAGAGACCCAGTACTTC
CATSSPDQWAQETQYF
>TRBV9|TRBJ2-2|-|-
TGTGCCAGCAGCGTAGTGGGGACCCCCGGTAGGACCGGGGAGCTGTTTTTT
CASSVVGTPGRTGELFF
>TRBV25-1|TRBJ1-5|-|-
TGTGCCACTAAAGGGGATGGGGTTGGTCAGCCCCAGCATTTT
CATKGDGVGQPQHF
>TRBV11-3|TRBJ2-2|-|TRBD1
TGTGCCAGCAGCAACCGGGACAGGGGCACCGGGGAGCTGTTTTTT
CASSNRDRGTGELFF
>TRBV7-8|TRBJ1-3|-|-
TGTGCCAGCAGCTTAGGGGAGGGGTTTGGAAACACCATATATTTT
CASSLGEGFGNTIYF
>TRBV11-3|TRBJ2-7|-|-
TGTGCCAGCAGCTTAGCTGGGCCAACCTACGAGCAGTACTTC
CASSLAGPTYEQYF